These 2 T cell receptor beta chains share one sample of origin, sequenced in a study of a mutant IDH1 vaccine in newly diagnosed glioma. Time point meaning: week 5, during vaccination. Each dose delivered 300 ug of mutant IDH1 20-mer peptide subcutaneously with imiquimod. The table came from immunoSEQ multiplex PCR; TCRdb's copy has only in-frame clones and leaves some out. The repertoire holds around 56,000 clones, with 65% to 90% as singletons. What these receptors recognize is not known. Sequences were derived from PBMCs, sampled from a glioma patient whose treatment included an IDH1 peptide vaccine. The receptors here all came from a woman aged 18-29 years with glioma. Some clones in this sample may be carry-over from other donors' samples.

This rearrangement joins TRBV2 to TRBJ2-7, with TRBD1 matching 7 bases. In germline, CDR1 is SNHLY, CDR2 FYNNEI. V was pared by 8 bases and J by 0 bases, with 7 bases of the junction left unmatched. CDR3 size: 14 residues. The CDR3 nucleotides read TGTGCCAGCCGAAGGACAGGTCTCTCCTACGAGCAGTACTTC. Translation: CASRRTGLSYEQYF.

The V gene is TRBV9, the J gene TRBJ2-1; 9 bases map to TRBD2. Trimming removed 4 bases from V and 6 bases from J; junction bases left unmatched: 8. CDR3 length equals 15 residues. The germline V gene has CDR1 SGDLS and CDR2 YYNGEE. CDR3 DNA sequence: TGTGCCAGCAGCTACCTAGCGGGGAGACTCAATGAGCAGTTCTTC. Translated, it gives CASSYLAGRLNEQFF. Full variable domain (remainder filled in from reference TRBV9 and TRBJ2-1): DSGVTQTPKHLITATGQRVTLRCSPRSGDLSVYWYQQSLDQGLQFLIQYYNGEERAKGNILERFSAQQFPDLHSELNLSSLELGDSALYFCASSYLAGRLNEQFFGPGTRLTVL.